This T cell receptor beta chain derives from a study of T cells expressing NK-cell markers (dated by TCRdb to 2020 to 2022). Context from the whole study: Several donors provided sorted CD3+CD56+NKG2C+, CD3+CD56+NKG2C- and CD3+CD56-NKG2C+ T-cell subsets, whose TCR beta-chain repertoires were profiled. Among the eight sequenced donors, seven were HCMV-seropositive and one was HCMV-seronegative. The study sequenced eight donors, all healthy volunteers chosen at random: three men and five women. Illumina HiSeq 2000/2500, MiSeq or NextSeq was used to sequence libraries as 2 x 150 bp reads. Broader findings and caveats from the paper: In more than five donors, the dominant CD3+CD56+NKG2C+ clonotypes were found to rank among the top 10 CD8+ clonotypes and to make up about 1.0-7.0% of CD8+ T cells. It remained unclear whether the expanded NKG2C-expressing T cell clones were specific for HCMV antigens. Those dominant clonotypes were again the most abundant among CD3+CD56-NKG2C+ cells in four donors, at about 28.3-65%.

Remarks on this clonotype: Its target antigen remains unknown.

A commercial ELISA kit detecting HCMV-specific IgG in serum was used to determine HCMV serostatus. Peripheral blood mononuclear cells were isolated from blood by Ficoll density gradient centrifugation. The germline V gene specifies SGDLS as CDR1 and YYNGEE as CDR2. Reading from cysteine to phenylalanine, the CDR3 counts 15 amino acids. There is no recorded DNA. Instrument used: Illumina HiSeq 2000. TCR beta cDNA libraries were prepared using 5'RACE template switching, which introduced a universal primer site and unique molecular identifiers. cDNA synthesis was primed from the TCR beta constant segment, followed by two successive PCR amplification steps. Processing in the source paper ran as follows. MIGEC was used to demultiplex reads and group reads by UMI, and MiTCR was used to assemble and quantify clonotypes. To exclude erroneous sequences, only TCR cDNA sequences supported by at least two reads were retained. The tcR package was used for downstream repertoire analysis, with clonotypes matched between fractions based on CDR3 nucleotide sequence plus V segment. Antigen specificity was annotated against VDJdb with VDJmatch, allowing one amino acid substitution in CDR3. Once TCRdb had reprocessed the reads, it stored one entry per CDR3 protein sequence and supplied no DNA. TCRdb, not the original authors, processed these V and J calls. This sample's table lists more than 250,000 distinct CDR3 sequences. Around 0.42% of the sample lies in the top ten.

The V and J segments used are TRBV9 and TRBJ1-6; TCRdb selects TRBD1, and the lack of DNA leaves this call unchecked. This TCR was sampled from a young man in good health. Donor details come from another sample of the same person, matched by shared clones. The sequenced material came from blood T cells: a sorted CD56 or NKG2C T cell subset, CD4+ or CD8+ T cells, or bulk PBMC T cells (not recorded which). The CDR3 protein sequence reads: CASSPTGTVNSPLHF.